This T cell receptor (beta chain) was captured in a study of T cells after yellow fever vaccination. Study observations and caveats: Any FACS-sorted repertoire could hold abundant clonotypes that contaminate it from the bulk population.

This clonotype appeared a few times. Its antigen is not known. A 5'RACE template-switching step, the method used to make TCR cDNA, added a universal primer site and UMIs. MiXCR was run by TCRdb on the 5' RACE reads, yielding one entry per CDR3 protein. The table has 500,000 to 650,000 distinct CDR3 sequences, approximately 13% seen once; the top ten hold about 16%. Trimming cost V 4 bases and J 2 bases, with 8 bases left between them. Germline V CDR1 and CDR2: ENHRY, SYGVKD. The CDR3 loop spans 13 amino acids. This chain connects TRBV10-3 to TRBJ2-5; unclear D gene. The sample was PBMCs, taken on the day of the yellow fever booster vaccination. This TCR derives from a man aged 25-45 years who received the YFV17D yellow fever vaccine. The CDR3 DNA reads TGTGCCATCAGTGCTAGTCAGCAAGAGACCCAGTACTTC. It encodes CAISASQQETQYF.